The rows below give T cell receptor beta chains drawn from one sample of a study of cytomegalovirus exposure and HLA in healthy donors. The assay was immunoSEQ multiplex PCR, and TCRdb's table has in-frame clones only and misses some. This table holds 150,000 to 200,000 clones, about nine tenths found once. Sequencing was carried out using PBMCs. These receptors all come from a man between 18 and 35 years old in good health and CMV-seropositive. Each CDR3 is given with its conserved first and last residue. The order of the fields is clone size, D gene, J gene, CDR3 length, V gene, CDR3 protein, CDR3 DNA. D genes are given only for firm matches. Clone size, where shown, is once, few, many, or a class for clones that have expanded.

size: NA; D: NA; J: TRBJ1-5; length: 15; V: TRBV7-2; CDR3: CASSFQTGWEQPQHF; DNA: TGTGCCAGCAGCTTCCAGACCGGGTGGGAGCAGCCCCAGCATTTT
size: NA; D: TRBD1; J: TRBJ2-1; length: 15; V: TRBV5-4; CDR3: CASSFQGAGYNEQFF; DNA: TGTGCCAGCAGCTTTCAGGGGGCGGGATACAATGAGCAGTTCTTC
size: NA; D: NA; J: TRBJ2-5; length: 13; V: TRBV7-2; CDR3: CASSFTIRETQYF; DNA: TGTGCCAGCAGCTTTACAATACGAGAGACCCAGTACTTC
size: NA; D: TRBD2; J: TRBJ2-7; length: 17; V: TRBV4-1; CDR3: CASSQEDLAASSYEQYF; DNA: TGCGCCAGCAGCCAAGAGGACCTAGCGGCAAGCTCCTACGAGCAGTACTTC
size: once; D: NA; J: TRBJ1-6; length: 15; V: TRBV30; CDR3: CAWSVGRVLNSPLHF; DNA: TGTGCCTGGAGTGTAGGGAGGGTCTTAAATTCACCCCTCCACTTT
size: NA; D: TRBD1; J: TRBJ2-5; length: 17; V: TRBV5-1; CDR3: CASSLAGTGEGWETQYF; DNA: TGCGCCAGCAGCTTGGCTGGGACAGGGGAGGGTTGGGAGACCCAGTACTTC
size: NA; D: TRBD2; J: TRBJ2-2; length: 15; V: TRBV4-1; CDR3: CASSQLAGDTGELFF; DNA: TGCGCCAGCAGCCAACTAGCGGGGGACACCGGGGAGCTGTTTTTT
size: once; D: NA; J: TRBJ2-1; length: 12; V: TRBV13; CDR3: CASSFRVNEQFF; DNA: TGTGCCAGCAGCTTTAGAGTCAATGAGCAGTTCTTC
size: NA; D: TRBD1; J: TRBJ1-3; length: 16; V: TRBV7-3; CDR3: CASSESQQGVSNTIYF; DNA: TGTGCCAGCAGCGAGTCACAACAGGGGGTGTCGAACACCATATATTTT
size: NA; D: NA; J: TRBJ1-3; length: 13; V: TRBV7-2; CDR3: CASSLDSLNFIYF; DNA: TGTGCCAGCAGCTTAGATTCACTAAACTTTATATATTTT
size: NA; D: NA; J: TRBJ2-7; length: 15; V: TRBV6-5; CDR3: CASTRGGSYMSEQYF; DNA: TGTGCCAGCACCAGGGGAGGGTCCTATATGAGCGAGCAGTACTTC
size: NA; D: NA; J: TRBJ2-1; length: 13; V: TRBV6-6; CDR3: CASSYSRGNEQFF; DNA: TGTGCCAGCAGTTACTCGAGGGGGAATGAGCAGTTCTTC
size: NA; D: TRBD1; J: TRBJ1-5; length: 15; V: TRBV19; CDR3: CASSQETGGGQPQHF; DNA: TGTGCCAGTAGCCAAGAGACAGGGGGCGGGCAGCCCCAGCATTTT
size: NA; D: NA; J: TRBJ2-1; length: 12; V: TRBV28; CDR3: CASSWGPNEQFF; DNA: TGTGCCAGCAGTTGGGGCCCCAATGAGCAGTTCTTC
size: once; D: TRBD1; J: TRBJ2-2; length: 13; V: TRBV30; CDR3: CAWDRGGTGELFF; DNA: TGTGCCTGGGACAGGGGTGGCACCGGGGAGCTGTTTTTT
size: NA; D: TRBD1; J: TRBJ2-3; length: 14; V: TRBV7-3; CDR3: CASSQGATTDTQYF; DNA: TGTGCCAGCAGTCAGGGGGCTACCACAGATACGCAGTATTTT
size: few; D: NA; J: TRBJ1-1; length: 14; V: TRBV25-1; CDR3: CASSGRLQNTEAFF; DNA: TGTGCCAGCAGTGGGAGACTGCAGAACACTGAAGCTTTCTTT
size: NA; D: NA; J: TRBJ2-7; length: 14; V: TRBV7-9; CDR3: CASSLRGFSYEQYF; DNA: TGTGCCAGCAGCTTAAGGGGATTCTCCTACGAGCAGTACTTC
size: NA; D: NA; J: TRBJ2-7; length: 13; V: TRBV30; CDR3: CAWSGAYFYEQYF; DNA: TGTGCCTGGAGTGGGGCCTACTTCTACGAGCAGTACTTC
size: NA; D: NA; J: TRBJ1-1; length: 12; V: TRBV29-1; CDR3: CSVDRGNTEAFF; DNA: TGCAGCGTTGATAGGGGGAACACTGAAGCTTTCTTT
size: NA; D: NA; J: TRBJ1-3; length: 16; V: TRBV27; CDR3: CASSPRPRAPGNTIYF; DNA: TGTGCCAGCAGTCCCCGACCTAGAGCGCCTGGAAACACCATATATTTT
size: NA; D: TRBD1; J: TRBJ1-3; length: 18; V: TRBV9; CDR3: CASSAGRTGVNFGNTIYF; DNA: TGTGCCAGCAGCGCTGGACGGACAGGGGTAAATTTTGGAAACACCATATATTTT
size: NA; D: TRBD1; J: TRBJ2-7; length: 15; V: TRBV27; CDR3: CASSLGQGAPYEQYF; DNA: TGTGCCAGCAGTTTAGGTCAGGGGGCGCCCTACGAGCAGTACTTC
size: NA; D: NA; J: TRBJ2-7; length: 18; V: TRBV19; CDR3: CASSADDQRRVGEEEQYF; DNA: TGTGCCAGTAGTGCCGACGATCAAAGGAGGGTTGGTGAGGAGGAGCAGTACTTC
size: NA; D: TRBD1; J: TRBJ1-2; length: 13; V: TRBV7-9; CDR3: CASSLGQGYGYTF; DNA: TGTGCCAGCAGCTTAGGACAGGGGTATGGCTACACCTTC
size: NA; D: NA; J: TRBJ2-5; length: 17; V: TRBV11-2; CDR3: CASSFGVPGGLEETQYF; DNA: TGTGCCAGCAGCTTCGGTGTACCCGGGGGGCTAGAAGAGACCCAGTACTTC
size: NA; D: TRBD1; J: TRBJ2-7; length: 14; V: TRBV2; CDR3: CASSRGQGASEQYF; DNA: TGTGCCAGCAGTCGGGGACAGGGGGCGAGCGAGCAGTACTTC